These T cell receptor beta chains were read from a single sample in a study of blood T cell repertoires in COVID-19. Here immunoSEQ multiplex PCR was the method, and the copy in TCRdb shows in-frame clones only, minus some. The sample carries approximately 49,000 clones, about four fifths recorded once. The specimen sequenced was peripheral blood. The receptors come from a man aged 45-60 years with acute or convalescent COVID-19. Both conserved end residues are part of each CDR3. The order of the fields is D gene, clone size, J gene, V gene, CDR3 protein, CDR3 DNA. The D gene is left open where the match is weak. A clone size is listed for some rows: how often the clone was seen (once, few, many), or a class if it is expanded.

TRBD1	-	TRBJ2-2	TRBV28	CASSQGQKQTGELFF	TGTGCCAGCAGTCAGGGACAGAAACAGACCGGGGAGCTGTTTTTT
-	few	TRBJ2-7	TRBV28	CATRGHASTYEQYF	TGTGCCACCCGAGGACACGCGTCCACCTACGAGCAGTACTTC
TRBD1	-	TRBJ2-3	TRBV10-2	CASRDTNRGVQDTQYF	TGCGCCAGCAGGGACACGAACAGGGGGGTGCAAGATACGCAGTATTTT
-	-	TRBJ1-2	TRBV6-5	CASNRNAGGYTF	TGTGCCAGCAATAGGAACGCCGGGGGCTACACCTTC
-	-	TRBJ1-2	TRBV2	CASLWTDKSYGYTF	TGTGCCAGCCTGTGGACGGACAAGAGCTATGGCTACACCTTC
TRBD1	-	TRBJ1-3	TRBV11-2	CASSLAGGGGNTIYF	TGTGCCAGCAGCTTGGCAGGGGGTGGTGGAAACACCATATATTTT
-	-	TRBJ1-5	TRBV30	CAWSVQWADQPQHF	TGTGCCTGGAGTGTACAGTGGGCTGATCAGCCCCAGCATTTT
-	-	TRBJ2-3	TRBV11-2	CASSLGGNQGLDTDTQYF	TGTGCCAGCAGCTTAGGAGGGAACCAGGGGCTCGACACAGATACGCAGTATTTT
TRBD1	once	TRBJ2-3	TRBV11-2	CASSFTGTGGTDTQYF	TGTGCCAGCAGCTTTACCGGGACAGGGGGCACAGATACGCAGTATTTT
TRBD2	-	TRBJ2-1	TRBV23-1	CASSRIAGRFVNEQFF	TGCGCCAGCAGCCGTATAGCGGGAAGGTTTGTAAATGAGCAGTTCTTC
TRBD1	-	TRBJ1-2	TRBV11-2	CASSQGQGIAGYGYTF	TGTGCCAGCAGCCAGGGACAGGGGATAGCGGGCTATGGCTACACCTTC
-	-	TRBJ2-7	TRBV4-1	CASSRGRQPGTYEQYF	TGCGCCAGCAGCCGGGGTCGTCAGCCGGGGACCTACGAGCAGTACTTC
TRBD1	-	TRBJ2-7	TRBV11-2	CASSYRTGSYEQYF	TGTGCCAGCAGTTATAGGACAGGGTCCTACGAGCAGTACTTC
TRBD1	-	TRBJ2-7	TRBV19	CASSLRQGAWYEQYF	TGTGCCAGTAGTCTGAGACAGGGGGCTTGGTACGAGCAGTACTTC
-	-	TRBJ2-3	TRBV9	CASSVGTHLNTQYF	TGTGCCAGCAGCGTAGGGACACATCTGAATACGCAGTATTTT
-	-	TRBJ2-3	TRBV7-2	CASSLGIAASTDTQYF	TGTGCCAGCAGCTTGGGCATAGCGGCTAGCACAGATACGCAGTATTTT
TRBD2	-	TRBJ2-7	TRBV30	CAWSVQPGGEQYF	TGTGCCTGGAGTGTACAACCGGGGGGCGAGCAGTACTTC
-	-	TRBJ2-1	TRBV28	CASKSLGSYNNEQFF	TGTGCCAGCAAATCCTTGGGCAGTTACAACAATGAGCAGTTCTTC
-	-	TRBJ2-1	TRBV10-3	CAIRNPGGEDPFF	TGTGCCATCAGAAATCCGGGTGGAGAGGATCCGTTCTTC
-	-	TRBJ2-1	TRBV7-2	CASSLDGTGDEQFF	TGTGCCAGCAGCCTAGATGGGACTGGCGATGAGCAGTTCTTC
TRBD2	-	TRBJ2-1	TRBV7-9	CASSHSGRSYNEQFF	TGTGCCAGCAGCCATAGCGGGCGATCCTACAATGAGCAGTTCTTC
TRBD2	-	TRBJ2-6	TRBV27	CASSLLAGAGGANVLTF	TGTGCCAGCAGCCTACTAGCGGGGGCGGGTGGGGCCAACGTCCTGACTTTC
TRBD1	-	TRBJ2-7	TRBV24-1	CATSDPDRAYEQYF	TGTGCCACCAGTGATCCGGACAGGGCCTACGAGCAGTACTTC
TRBD2	-	TRBJ2-7	TRBV29-1	CSVVSGRAGEGDEQYF	TGCAGCGTTGTCTCTGGTCGGGCGGGGGAGGGAGACGAGCAGTACTTC
-	-	TRBJ2-7	TRBV7-9	CASRAEATSYEQYF	TGTGCCAGCAGGGCCGAGGCTACCTCCTACGAGCAGTACTTC
-	-	TRBJ1-2	TRBV28	CASSPGDNYGYTF	TGTGCCAGCAGCCCAGGGGACAACTATGGCTACACCTTC
TRBD1	-	TRBJ2-1	TRBV6-5	CASSYSSPDRGDEQFF	TGTGCCAGCAGTTACTCGAGCCCCGACAGGGGCGATGAGCAGTTCTTC
-	-	TRBJ2-7	TRBV11-2	CASRLTKNYEQYF	TGTGCCAGCCGCTTGACAAAAAACTACGAGCAGTACTTC
TRBD2	-	TRBJ2-5	TRBV20-1	CSASSRGGPETQYF	TGCAGTGCTAGTTCCCGGGGGGGCCCTGAGACCCAGTACTTC
TRBD2	few	TRBJ2-5	TRBV5-4	CASSAGGKWDTQYF	TGTGCCAGCAGCGCGGGGGGGAAATGGGATACCCAGTACTTC
TRBD1	-	TRBJ1-2	TRBV7-9	CASRGRTGRVGYTF	TGTGCCAGCCGCGGTCGGACAGGGAGGGTTGGCTACACCTTC
-	-	TRBJ1-3	TRBV5-6	CASSSLTGASGNTIYF	TGTGCCAGCAGCTCTTTGACAGGCGCCTCTGGAAACACCATATATTTT
TRBD2	-	TRBJ2-7	TRBV4-2	CASSPRTSGTYEQYF	TGTGCCAGCAGCCCCCGGACTAGCGGGACCTACGAGCAGTACTTC
TRBD1	-	TRBJ2-7	TRBV4-1	CASRTGTGMSYEQYF	TGCGCCAGCAGGACCGGGACAGGGATGTCCTACGAGCAGTACTTC
TRBD1	-	TRBJ1-5	TRBV28	CASGDRGGFEPQHF	TGTGCCAGCGGGGACAGGGGGGGTTTTGAGCCCCAGCATTTT
TRBD1	-	TRBJ2-7	TRBV9	CASSAGTGGYEQYF	TGTGCCAGCAGCGCCGGGACAGGGGGCTACGAGCAGTACTTC
TRBD2	-	TRBJ2-4	TRBV5-1	CASSPGLAGGTGNIQYF	TGCGCCAGCAGCCCGGGACTAGCGGGAGGCACGGGAAACATTCAGTACTTC
-	-	TRBJ2-3	TRBV19	CASTLQGISTDTQYF	TGTGCCAGTACCCTCCAGGGGATTAGCACAGATACGCAGTATTTT
-	-	TRBJ1-2	TRBV18	CASSPSYGYTF	TGTGCCAGCTCACCGAGCTATGGCTACACCTTC
-	-	TRBJ1-2	TRBV27	CASSLSFGFNYGYTF	TGTGCCAGCAGTTTATCGTTCGGGTTTAACTATGGCTACACCTTC
-	-	TRBJ1-2	TRBV27	CASSRRVDYGYTF	TGTGCCAGCAGTCGTCGGGTTGACTATGGCTACACCTTC
TRBD1	-	TRBJ2-7	TRBV6-2/TRBV6-3	CASSPDFSGQKRRYF	TGTGCCAGCAGCCCCGATTTCTCGGGACAGAAGAGACGGTACTTC
-	-	TRBJ1-6	TRBV4-3	CASSQDLGGWSGSSPLHF	TGCGCCAGCAGCCAAGATCTAGGTGGCTGGTCTGGCAGTTCACCCCTCCACTTT
-	-	TRBJ2-3	TRBV11-3	CASSLGSGFRTDTQYF	TGTGCCAGCAGCTTAGGGTCGGGGTTCCGCACAGATACGCAGTATTTT
-	-	TRBJ2-1	TRBV29-1	CSVREGAYNEQFF	TGCAGCGTTAGGGAAGGGGCCTACAATGAGCAGTTCTTC